The sequence of this TCR beta chain was determined in a study of human T cells and chemical hapten exposure. Broader study findings: Significantly more large CDR3 similarity clusters were formed by expanded TCRs than by controls.

TCRdb passed the RACE reads through MiXCR, listing each CDR3 protein once. The table includes 65,000 to 95,000 distinct CDR3 sequences, about 10% detected once. V gave up 6 bases and J gave up 0 bases, with 9 bases separating them. The CDR3 is made up of 13 amino acids. Germline assignment: CDR1 SGHNT and CDR2 YYREEE (reference sequence). Comment on this clonotype: Its antigen is undetermined.

Time point in this sample: patch test 1, 2 weeks after DPC sensitization. Indicated treatment: therapeutic diphenylcyclopropenone sensitization with weekly scalp DPC. The chain links TRBV5-4 to TRBJ1-1; possible D gene TRBD1, 6 bases. This sample comprised whole blood, obtained in connection with sensitization to the hapten diphenylcyclopropenone (DPC). The source of this sequence is a woman aged 55-70 years with alopecia areata. Some clones in this sample may be carry-over from other donors' samples. The CDR3 loop is CASTGQMNTEAFF. The CDR3 bases are TGTGCCAGCACCGGACAGATGAACACTGAAGCTTTCTTT. The complete variable domain, with remaining parts taken from reference TRBV5-4 and TRBJ1-1, reads ETGVTQSPTHLIKTRGQQVTLRCSSQSGHNTVSWYQQALGQGPQFIFQYYREEENGRGNFPPRFSGLQFPNYSSELNVNALELDDSALYLCASTGQMNTEAFFGQGTRLTVV.